The sequence of this T cell receptor beta chain was determined in a study of T cells in Graves' hyperthyroidism and ophthalmopathy. Points from the study as a whole: Classification by a 13 V-J model distinguished ophthalmopathy from stable hyperthyroidism. Most thyroid clonotypes with frequency above 0.001 were detected in blood.

Germline V lookup: CDR1 SGDLS, CDR2 YYNGEE. Trimming removed 3 bases at V and 10 bases at J, with 2 bases between. The length of the CDR3 is 10 residues. Clinical symptoms, serum thyroxine, TRAb, thyroid ultrasound and orbital computed tomography informed diagnoses. A note on this clonotype: Its target is not known.

Amplification yielded TCR beta CDR3 regions, with RNA transcripts as the source. With the HTBI primer set, the TCR CDR3 went through a first round of RT-PCR. From the multiplex PCR reads, TCRdb called clonotypes with MiXCR, one entry per CDR3 protein. The data show 92,000 or so distinct CDR3 sequences, over 50% seen once. This chain links TRBV9 with TRBJ1-6; D unclear. The sample taken for sequencing was blood. The clonotype was recovered from a woman in her thirties or forties with Graves' hyperthyroidism. CDR3 in DNA: TGTGCCAGCAGCGCATCACCCCTCCACTTT. Translating gives CASSASPLHF.